This TCR beta chain was sequenced in a study of neurological immune-mediated disorders. About the study: The roughly 35 patients with multiple sclerosis comprised roughly 31 relapsing-remitting cases and 3 secondary progressive cases. Study results and caveats: TCR-beta repertoires seemed private in all groups, with no expanded CDR3 amino acid sequences shared.

Time point described: longitudinal time-point 3. Preparation of the unsorted libraries drew on 2 million PBMCs stored at -80 C. This clonotype was seen many times. Its target is unknown. Over 160 million TCR-beta sequences from 15-18 subjects came out of each sequencing run. TCRdb re-called the 5' RACE reads through MiXCR, storing one row per CDR3 protein. The sample contains approximately 84,000 distinct CDR3 sequences, around 4.5% of which appear only once. The V gene's germline CDR1 is SGHAT and CDR2 FQNNGV. V trimming: 1 base; J trimming: 7 bases; junction bases outside the gene matches: 8. This CDR3 region has 16 residues.

This clonotype was sampled from a woman aged 55-70 years with multiple sclerosis. Specimen: PBMCs. The chain is built from TRBV11-2 and TRBJ2-1, with 9 bases that match TRBD2. The CDR3, as DNA: TGTGCCAGCAGCTTAGTCGGCGGGGGGGCCTTTAATGAGCAGTTCTTC. It codes for CASSLVGGGAFNEQFF.